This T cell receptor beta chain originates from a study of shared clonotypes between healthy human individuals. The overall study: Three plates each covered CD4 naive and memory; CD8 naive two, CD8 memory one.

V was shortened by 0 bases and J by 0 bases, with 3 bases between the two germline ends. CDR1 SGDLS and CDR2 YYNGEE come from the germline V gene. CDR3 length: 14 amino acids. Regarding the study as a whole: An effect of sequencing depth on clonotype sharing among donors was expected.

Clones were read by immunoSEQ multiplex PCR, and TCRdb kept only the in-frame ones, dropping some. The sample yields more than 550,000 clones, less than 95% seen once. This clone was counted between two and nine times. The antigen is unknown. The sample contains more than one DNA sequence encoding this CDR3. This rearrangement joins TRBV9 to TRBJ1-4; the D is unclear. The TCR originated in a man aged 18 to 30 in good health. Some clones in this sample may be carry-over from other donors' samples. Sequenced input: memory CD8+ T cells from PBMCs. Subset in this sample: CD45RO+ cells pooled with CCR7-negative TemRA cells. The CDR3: CASSVGATNEKLFF. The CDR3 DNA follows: TGTGCCAGCAGCGTAGGTGCAACTAATGAAAAACTGTTTTTT. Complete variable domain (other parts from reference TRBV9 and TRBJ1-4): DSGVTQTPKHLITATGQRVTLRCSPRSGDLSVYWYQQSLDQGLQFLIQYYNGEERAKGNILERFSAQQFPDLHSELNLSSLELGDSALYFCASSVGATNEKLFFGSGTQLSVL.